The 2 T cell receptor beta chains below all came from one sample that was sequenced in a study of patients and donors after allogeneic stem cell transplantation. TCRdb processed the RT-PCR reads anew with MiXCR; each CDR3 protein has one entry. Seen here are approximately 430,000 distinct CDR3 sequences, 16% observed once, and the top ten hold about 7%. Sequencing was performed on blood, either unsorted or a sorted T cell fraction (not recorded which). The receptor source for this set is a human donor who was either an allogeneic HSCT recipient or a stem cell or donor lymphocyte infusion donor (not recorded which). It is not recorded whose cells these are; they may come from a transplant donor.

This clonotype was seen a handful of times. The chain is built from TRBV6-2 or TRBV6-3 and TRBJ2-1, with D unclear. This CDR3 spans 15 amino acids. V lost 3 bases and J lost 0, with 9 bases in between. Germline V CDR1 and CDR2: MNHEY, SVGEGT. CDR3 bases: TGTGCCAGCAGTTATGGGCGGAGCTCCTACAATGAGCAGTTCTTC. Residues: CASSYGRSSYNEQFF.

Concerning this clonotype: Because the CDR3 is missing its conserved closing phenylalanine or tryptophan, this is likely a read error. The chain uses TRBV7-8 and TRBJ2-7; 7 bases are shared with TRBD1. CDR1 and CDR2 (germline): SGHVS, FQNEAQ. The length of the CDR3 is 14 residues. V dropped 5 bases and J dropped 7; count of bases not matched to a gene: 11. The CDR3 is CASSHGTARREQYI. The CDR3 coding sequence is TGTGCCAGCAGCCATGGGACAGCGAGGAGAGAGCAGTACATC.